The text below deals with one T cell receptor (beta chain). This sample was included in a study of blood T cell repertoires in COVID-19. Looking at the study overall: T cells, B-cell-depleted T cells, or PBMCs supplied cDNA or gDNA.

Original processing methods: Scientists estimated how many nucleated cells there were by amplifying reference gene primers. Assay used: immunoSEQ multiplex PCR; TCRdb lists only in-frame clones, some missing. The DNA was the basis for D and trimming; V, J and clone size are from that table. The sample lists 250,000 or so clones, about 85% seen once, with under 7% in the top ten. Trimming left V 4 bases short and J 6 bases short, with 6 bases between. Germline CDR1 and CDR2: SGHNT and YENEEA. The CDR3 extends over 12 amino acids. V usage is TRBV11-3 and J usage is TRBJ2-2; D is unclear. Sequences were obtained from PBMCs or T cells enriched from blood (not recorded which). The sequence was collected from a woman aged 45-59 years who had been exposed to COVID-19. The CDR3 bases are TGTGCCAGCAGCTCCCGTCCCGGGGAGCTGTTTTTT. It is translated as CASSSRPGELFF. The whole variable domain, filled in from reference TRBV11-3 and TRBJ2-2, reads EAGVVQSPRYKIIEKKQPVAFWCNPISGHNTLYWYLQNLGQGPELLIRYENEEAVDDSQLPKDRFSAERLKGVDSTLKIQPAELGDSAVYLCASSSRPGELFFGEGSRLTVL.